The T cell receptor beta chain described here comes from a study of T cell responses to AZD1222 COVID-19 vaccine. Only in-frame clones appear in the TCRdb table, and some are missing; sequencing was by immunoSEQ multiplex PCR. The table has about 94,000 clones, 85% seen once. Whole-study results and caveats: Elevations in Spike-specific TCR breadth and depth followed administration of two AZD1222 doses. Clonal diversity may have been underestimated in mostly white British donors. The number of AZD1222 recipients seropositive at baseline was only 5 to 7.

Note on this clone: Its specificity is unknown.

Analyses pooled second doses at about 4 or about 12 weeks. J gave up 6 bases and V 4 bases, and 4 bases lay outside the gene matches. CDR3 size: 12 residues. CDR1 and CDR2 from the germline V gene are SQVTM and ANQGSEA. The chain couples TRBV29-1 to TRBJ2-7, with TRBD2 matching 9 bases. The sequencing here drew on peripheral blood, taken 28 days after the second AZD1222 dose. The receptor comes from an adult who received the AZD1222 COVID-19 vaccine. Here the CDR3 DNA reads TGCAGCGTTGGCGGGACTAGCTCCGAGCAGTACTTC. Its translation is CSVGGTSSEQYF.